The clone carrying this T cell receptor beta chain was detected a few times. Its antigen is not identified. This sample is part of a study of OX40 agonist ivuxolimab in advanced cancers. Study conclusions and caveats: Also showing low normalized T-cell clonal expansion were some of the nonresponders.

Here immunoSEQ multiplex PCR was the method, and the copy in TCRdb shows in-frame clones only, minus some. The sample holds around 92,000 clones, 85% to 95% seen once. CDR1 and CDR2 (germline): KGHSH, LQKENI. The CDR3 loop spans 14 amino acids. The germline V and J ends were trimmed by 0 bases and 7 bases, with 7 bases remaining between them. The V call is TRBV18, the J call TRBJ1-6; D ambiguous. This specimen consisted of CD4+ or CD8+ T cells sorted from blood, obtained in a trial of the OX40 agonist ivuxolimab. The receptor comes from an adult with an advanced solid tumor such as melanoma, head and neck, liver or kidney cancer. As DNA, the CDR3 is TGTGCCAGCTCACCACCTTATCTCAATTCACCCCTCCACTTT. Translating it yields CASSPPYLNSPLHF.